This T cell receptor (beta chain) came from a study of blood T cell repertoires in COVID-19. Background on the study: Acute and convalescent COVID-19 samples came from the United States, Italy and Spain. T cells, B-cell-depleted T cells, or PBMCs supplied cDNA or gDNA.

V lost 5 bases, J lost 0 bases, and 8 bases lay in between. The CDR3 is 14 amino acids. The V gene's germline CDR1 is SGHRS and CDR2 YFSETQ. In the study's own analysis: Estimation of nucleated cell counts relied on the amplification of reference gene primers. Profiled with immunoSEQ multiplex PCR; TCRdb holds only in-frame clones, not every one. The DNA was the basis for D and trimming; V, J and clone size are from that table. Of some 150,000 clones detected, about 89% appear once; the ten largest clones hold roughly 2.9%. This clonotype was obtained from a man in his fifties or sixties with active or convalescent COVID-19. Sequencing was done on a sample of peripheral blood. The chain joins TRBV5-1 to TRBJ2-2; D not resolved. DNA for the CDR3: TGCGCCAGCAGATCCGAGACGAACACCGGGGAGCTGTTTTTT. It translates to CASRSETNTGELFF.